Listed below are T cell receptor beta chains from one sample, sequenced in a study of T cells in Graves' hyperthyroidism and ophthalmopathy. MiXCR was run by TCRdb on the multiplex PCR reads, yielding one entry per CDR3 protein. The sample holds under 350,000 distinct CDR3 sequences; 20% to 25% are singletons and the top ten take around half. The sequenced material came from blood. These receptors were taken from a woman in her fifties or sixties with Graves' hyperthyroidism. Both conserved end residues are part of each CDR3. Fields, in order: V gene, D gene, J gene, clone size, CDR3 protein, CDR3 DNA. A D gene is named only where the DNA matches it firmly. A clone size is listed for some rows: how often the clone was seen (once, few, many), or a class if it is expanded.

v_gene: TRBV7-6; d_gene: -; j_gene: TRBJ1-2; abundance: -; CDR3aa: CASSLAAGPYGYTF; CDR3nt: TGTGCCAGCAGCTTAGCGGCCGGGCCCTATGGCTACACCTTC
v_gene: TRBV6-5; d_gene: -; j_gene: TRBJ2-5; abundance: -; CDR3aa: CASSYSETQYF; CDR3nt: TGTGCCAGCAGTTACTCGGAGACCCAGTACTTC
v_gene: TRBV6-1; d_gene: TRBD2; j_gene: TRBJ2-1; abundance: many; CDR3aa: CASRTSGGFSSYNEQFF; CDR3nt: TGTGCCAGCAGGACTAGCGGGGGCTTCAGCTCCTACAATGAGCAGTTCTTC
v_gene: TRBV20-1; d_gene: -; j_gene: TRBJ2-7; abundance: few; CDR3aa: CSAAQYYEQYF; CDR3nt: TGCAGTGCAGCACAGTACTACGAGCAGTACTTC
v_gene: TRBV28; d_gene: -; j_gene: TRBJ1-2; abundance: many; CDR3aa: CASSLSPVNYGYTF; CDR3nt: TGTGCCAGCAGTTTAAGCCCTGTCAACTATGGCTACACCTTC
v_gene: TRBV11-3; d_gene: TRBD1; j_gene: TRBJ2-1; abundance: many; CDR3aa: CASRTGSNEQFF; CDR3nt: TGTGCCAGCAGGACAGGGAGCAATGAGCAGTTCTTC
v_gene: TRBV30; d_gene: -; j_gene: TRBJ1-2; abundance: -; CDR3aa: CAWSVSEGAGGYTF; CDR3nt: TGTGCCTGGAGTGTTTCGGAGGGCGCGGGCGGCTACACCTTC
v_gene: TRBV5-5; d_gene: TRBD2; j_gene: TRBJ2-5; abundance: -; CDR3aa: CASSHTGLAKGETQYF; CDR3nt: TGTGCCAGCAGCCACACGGGACTAGCGAAGGGAGAGACCCAGTACTTC
v_gene: TRBV19; d_gene: -; j_gene: TRBJ2-1; abundance: many; CDR3aa: CASTSSYNEQFF; CDR3nt: TGTGCCAGCACTTCCTCCTACAATGAGCAGTTCTTC
v_gene: TRBV27; d_gene: -; j_gene: TRBJ1-6; abundance: many; CDR3aa: CASSPIRGPGSPLHF; CDR3nt: TGTGCCAGCAGTCCAATCCGGGGCCCTGGTTCACCCCTCCACTTT
v_gene: TRBV12-3/TRBV12-4; d_gene: -; j_gene: TRBJ1-6; abundance: many; CDR3aa: CASSLLVYNSPLHF; CDR3nt: TGTGCCAGCAGTTTATTAGTCTATAATTCACCCCTCCACTTT
v_gene: TRBV29-1; d_gene: -; j_gene: TRBJ2-6; abundance: many; CDR3aa: CSVEDLGAGANVLTF; CDR3nt: TGCAGCGTTGAAGATCTGGGGGCTGGGGCCAACGTCCTGACTTTC
v_gene: TRBV15; d_gene: -; j_gene: TRBJ2-2; abundance: many; CDR3aa: CATSREVGLNTGELFF; CDR3nt: TGTGCCACCAGCAGAGAGGTGGGACTTAACACCGGGGAGCTGTTTTTT